Below are 4 T cell receptor beta chains sequenced from a single sample in a study of identical twins. TCRdb recomputed calls from the 5' RACE reads with MiXCR, one row per CDR3 protein. The sample yields 1.5 million or so distinct CDR3 sequences, under 35% seen once. The specimen was cord blood. The origin of the receptors is a newborn girl in good health.

A few counts support this clonotype. This sequence joins TRBV20-1 and TRBJ1-2, with 9 bases identical to TRBD1. CDR1 is DFQATT, CDR2 SNEGSKA, per germline (reference sequence). V trimming: 0 bases; J trimming: 6 bases; junction bases outside the gene matches: 5. CDR3 length equals 14 residues. The CDR3: CSARDPGQGNGYTF. As DNA, the CDR3 is TGCAGTGCTAGAGATCCGGGACAGGGAAATGGCTACACCTTC.

J is TRBJ2-7 and V is TRBV3-1; a possible D gene is TRBD2 (6 bases). CDR1 and CDR2 from the germline V gene are LGHDT and YNNKEL (reference sequence). The CDR3 length is 15 residues. V was trimmed by 3 bases and J by 6 bases, leaving 18 bases between them. The CDR3 loop is CASSQRAGPLREQYF. The CDR3 region has the DNA TGTGCCAGCAGCCAGAGAGCGGGCCCCCTCCGCGAGCAGTACTTC.

The chain carries TRBV2 and TRBJ2-6, with a weak D call TRBD1 (5 bases). Trimming removed 4 bases at V and 0 bases at J, with 22 bases between. In germline, CDR1 is SNHLY, CDR2 FYNNEI. This CDR3 contains 20 residues. The CDR3 DNA follows: TGTGCCAGCAGTGTTAAACTGACAGTCCACTCTAGCTCTGGGGCCAACGTCCTGACTTTC. This encodes CASSVKLTVHSSSGANVLTF.

DNA of the CDR3: TGTGCCATCAGTGTGTTCTCAGGACTAGCGGGCAGAAATGACTTGAGATACGAGCAGTACTTC. Its translation: CAISVFSGLAGRNDLRYEQYF. This chain links TRBV10-3 with TRBJ2-7, with TRBD2 matching 11 bases. Germline assignment: CDR1 ENHRY and CDR2 SYGVKD. The CDR3 is 21 amino acids. With V trimmed by 4 bases and J by 4 bases, 24 bases remained unmatched.